These 5 T cell receptor beta chains were sequenced from one sample in a study of blood T cell repertoires in COVID-19. Here immunoSEQ multiplex PCR was the method, and the copy in TCRdb shows in-frame clones only, minus some. The sample comprises approximately 310,000 clones, 85% of which are singletons, and approximately 1.9% rests with the top ten. The sequencing sample was made of PBMCs or T cells enriched from blood (not recorded which). Every receptor here comes from a woman aged 30 to 39 who had been exposed to COVID-19.

The chain recombines TRBV6-5 with TRBJ2-3; 9 bases align to TRBD2. CDR3 size: 15 residues. The J segment lost 8 bases and the V segment lost 7 bases, leaving 13 bases of the junction unmatched. Per the germline V gene, CDR1 is MNHEY and CDR2 is SVGAGI. This CDR3 is CASKGNSGSTGTQYF. DNA for the CDR3: TGTGCCAGCAAAGGAAATAGCGGGAGTACGGGTACGCAGTATTTT.

The CDR3 loop reads CASSARTSGGPLGGGELFF. CDR3 bases: TGTGCCAGCAGCGCCCGGACTAGCGGGGGACCCCTCGGTGGCGGGGAGCTGTTTTTT. The V call is TRBV11-2, the J call TRBJ2-2; 13 bases map to TRBD2. Trimming at V came to 5 bases and at J to 7 bases, leaving 16 bases not matched to a gene. Germline V gene data show CDR1 as SGHAT and CDR2 as FQNNGV. The CDR3 runs 19 residues.

The rearrangement joins TRBV30 to TRBJ2-7; tentative D call: TRBD1 (5 bases). Trimming shortened V by 2 bases and J by 1 base, and 9 bases separated the two germline ends. The CDR3 has 13 residues. Germline CDR1 reads GTSNPN; CDR2 reads SVGIG (reference sequence). CDR3 amino acids: CAWSSGLSYEQYF. The CDR3 coding sequence is TGTGCCTGGAGTTCAGGGTTATCCTACGAGCAGTACTTC.

The count of this clone is one. The chain is built from TRBV6-5 and TRBJ2-1; tentative D call: TRBD2 (5 bases). The length of the CDR3 is 15 residues. The V end lost 6 bases, the J end lost 0 bases, and 12 bases lay between the germline ends. Germline CDR1 is MNHEY and CDR2 is SVGAGI. The CDR3 region has the DNA TGTGCCAGCAGAGTTAGCGTGTCCTCCTACAATGAGCAGTTCTTC. Its protein product is CASRVSVSSYNEQFF.

The rearrangement joins TRBV4-1 to TRBJ2-1; maybe TRBD1 (6 bases). The CDR3 length is 15 residues. Trimming cost V 4 bases and J 3 bases, with 13 bases left between them. Germline loops: CDR1 MGHRA, CDR2 YSYEKL. The CDR3 DNA reads as TGCGCCAGCAGCCGAGGCAGGGGCGACTACAATGAGCAGTTCTTC. It codes for CASSRGRGDYNEQFF.